The 27 T cell receptor beta chains below were found in one sample sequenced in a study of OX40 agonist ivuxolimab in advanced cancers. TCRdb's table, derived via immunoSEQ multiplex PCR, lists solely in-frame clones and lacks some. The table shows about 55,000 clones, with more than 70% occurring only once. Sequencing used CD4+ or CD8+ T cells sorted from blood, obtained in a trial of the OX40 agonist ivuxolimab. Receptor source: an adult with an advanced solid tumor such as melanoma, head and neck, liver or kidney cancer.

The rearrangement links TRBV13 to TRBJ2-2, with a tentative D call TRBD2 (6 bases). Trimming removed 5 bases at V and 5 bases at J, with 18 bases between. CDR1 PRHDT and CDR2 FYEKMQ come from the germline V gene (reference sequence). CDR3 length: 16 amino acids. The CDR3 bases are TGTGCCAGCAGCCCCTTTGCGGGACCATCAACCGGGGAGCTGTTTTTT. Its protein product is CASSPFAGPSTGELFF.

V and J are TRBV2 and TRBJ2-3, with D perhaps matching TRBD2 (6 bases). Trimming left V 0 bases short and J 6 bases short, with 13 bases between. In germline, CDR1 is SNHLY, CDR2 FYNNEI. This CDR3 contains 15 residues. The CDR3 loop is CASSEAGLRKDTQYF. DNA of the CDR3: TGTGCCAGCAGTGAAGCGGGACTCAGAAAGGATACGCAGTATTTT.

The V and J genes are TRBV10-3 and TRBJ2-7; 12 bases map to TRBD2. V shed 3 bases and J 0 bases; nucleotides not matched to a gene: 6. In germline, CDR1 is ENHRY, CDR2 SYGVKD. This CDR3 comprises 17 residues. Here the CDR3 reads CAISDPTSGRSSYEQYF. DNA of the CDR3: TGTGCCATCAGTGACCCTACTAGCGGGAGGAGCTCCTACGAGCAGTACTTC.

The chain carries TRBV4-1 and TRBJ1-3; D possibly corresponds to TRBD1 (6 bases). Trimming removed 4 bases at V and 2 bases at J, with 9 bases between. The CDR3 sequence is 14 residues long. Per germline, CDR1 MGHRA and CDR2 YSYEKL. CDR3 region: CASSREGAGNTIYF. CDR3 coding DNA: TGCGCCAGCAGCCGCGAGGGGGCTGGAAACACCATATATTTT.

The chain is built from TRBV5-8 and TRBJ1-5; D ambiguous. Germline V lookup: CDR1 SGHTS, CDR2 YDEGEE. V gave up 3 bases and J gave up 2 bases, with 9 bases separating them. This CDR3 is built from 14 residues. The CDR3 loop is CASSSGWRNQPQHF. Here the CDR3 DNA reads TGTGCCAGCAGCTCCGGATGGCGCAATCAGCCCCAGCATTTT.

V gene TRBV29-1 combines with J gene TRBJ1-4; D not certain. CDR3 length: 16 residues. V was clipped by 0 bases and J by 0 bases, with 11 bases between them. CDR1 is SQVTM, CDR2 ANQGSEA, per germline. The CDR3 here is CSVEDNGSPTNEKLFF. In DNA form, the CDR3 reads TGCAGCGTTGAAGACAATGGGAGCCCAACTAATGAAAAACTGTTTTTT.

The chain recombines TRBV19 with TRBJ2-5; maybe TRBD2 (5 bases). V lost 6 bases and J 4 bases, leaving 15 bases between the germline ends. The CDR3 spans 14 residues. Germline V gives CDR1 LNHDA, CDR2 SQIVND (reference sequence). CDR3 nucleotide sequence: TGTGCCAGTAGGAAAGTGGGTGCGGGAGAGACCCAGTACTTC. Translating gives CASRKVGAGETQYF.

The J gene is TRBJ2-3, the V gene TRBV14; TRBD2 matches 7 bases. Unmatched junction bases numbered 2, after V lost 3 bases and J lost 2 bases. The CDR3 runs 14 residues. The germline gives CDR1 SGHDN, CDR2 FVKESK. DNA of the CDR3: TGTGCCAGCAGCCACGGGAGGAACACAGATACGCAGTATTTT. Protein: CASSHGRNTDTQYF.

This sequence joins TRBV21-1 and TRBJ1-1; TRBD1 is the table's D call, not checked against the DNA. TRBV21-1 is flagged as a pseudogene. This CDR3 contains 15 residues. In DNA form, the CDR3 reads TGTGCCAGCAGCGGACCGGGACAGGAATACACTGAAGCTTTCTTT. Residues: CASSGPGQEYTEAFF.

J is TRBJ1-5 and V is TRBV6-1; no reliable D call. This CDR3 region has 15 residues. CDR1 is MNHNS, CDR2 SASEGT, per germline. Trimming left V 5 bases short and J 4 bases short, with 15 bases between. Here the CDR3 DNA reads TGTGCCAGCAGTCCGCGGGGTTCGGGGAATCAGCCCCAGCATTTT. This encodes CASSPRGSGNQPQHF.

The V call is TRBV6-5, the J call TRBJ1-3; no clear D. Trimming pared 8 bases from V and 0 bases from J, leaving 2 bases between. Germline CDR1 and CDR2: MNHEY and SVGAGI. This CDR3 comprises 11 residues. CDR3 in amino acids: CASASGNTIYF. Written as DNA, the CDR3 is TGTGCCAGCGCCTCTGGAAACACCATATATTTT.

The J gene is TRBJ2-4, the V gene TRBV4-2, with 9 bases lining up with TRBD1. Germline CDR1 reads LGHNA; CDR2 reads YNFKEQ. This CDR3 spans 16 amino acids. V gave up 0 bases and J gave up 2 bases; unmatched junction bases: 2. The CDR3 DNA sequence: TGTGCCAGCAGCCAAGATGGGACAGGGACCAAAAACATTCAGTACTTC. Residues: CASSQDGTGTKNIQYF.

The V and J genes are TRBV4-2 and TRBJ2-3, with D possibly TRBD1 on 6 matching bases. CDR3 length equals 16 residues. Trimming removed 5 bases from V and 7 bases from J, with 22 bases in between. From germline, CDR1 is LGHNA and CDR2 YNFKEQ. The CDR3 loop is CASSYQGTRFVYTQYF. The CDR3 coding sequence is TGTGCCAGCAGCTACCAGGGGACGCGGTTCGTTTATACGCAGTATTTT.

The chain uses TRBV28 and TRBJ2-3, with a tentative D call TRBD1 (6 bases). CDR1 is MDHEN, CDR2 SYDVKM, per germline. This CDR3 comprises 15 residues. Trimming pared 6 bases from V and 2 bases from J, leaving 15 bases between. DNA of the CDR3: TGTGCCAGCAGCCAGGGGTCCCGAAACACAGATACGCAGTATTTT. Protein: CASSQGSRNTDTQYF.

The chain recombines TRBV12-1 with TRBJ2-1; the table names TRBD2, a call not compared with the DNA. TRBV12-1 is an annotated pseudogene. The CDR3 spans 16 residues. The CDR3 reads CASSHSGLNGYNEQFF. In DNA form, the CDR3 reads TGTGCCAGCAGCCACAGTGGACTTAACGGCTACAATGAGCAGTTCTTC.

The chain is built from TRBV28 and TRBJ1-4, with TRBD1 matching 7 bases. Germline V gives CDR1 MDHEN, CDR2 SYDVKM. The CDR3 length is 14 residues. V trimming: 6 bases; J trimming: 6 bases; junction bases outside the gene matches: 7. The CDR3 sequence: CASSPGQADEKLFF. Here the CDR3 DNA reads TGTGCCAGCAGCCCTGGACAGGCCGATGAAAAACTGTTTTTT. The entire variable domain, with the rest obtained from reference TRBV28 and TRBJ1-4, is as follows: DVKVTQSSRYLVKRTGEKVFLECVQDMDHENMFWYRQDPGLGLRLIYFSYDVKMKEKGDIPEGYSVSREKKERFSLILESASTNQTSMYLCASSPGQADEKLFFGSGTQLSVL.

CDR3 nucleotides: TGTGCCAGCAGTGACTCTCTAGCGGGAGGGACAGATACGCAGTATTTT. Translating it yields CASSDSLAGGTDTQYF. The rearrangement uses TRBV2 and TRBJ2-3; 12 nucleotides agree with TRBD2. The length of the CDR3 is 16 residues. Germline trimming cut 3 bases from V and 3 bases from J; bases unmatched to any gene: 4. CDR1 and CDR2 from the germline V gene are SNHLY and FYNNEI.

The chain uses TRBV2 and TRBJ1-2, with a possible D match to TRBD1 (5 bases). From germline, CDR1 is SNHLY and CDR2 FYNNEI. The CDR3 has 17 residues. Between the trimmed V and J ends, which lost 4 bases and 0 bases, there was a span of 18 bases. The CDR3 bases are TGTGCCAGCAGTGGAATTTCGGACACCTATTCTAACTATGGCTACACCTTC. This encodes CASSGISDTYSNYGYTF.

The chain has TRBV9 and TRBJ2-7, with D perhaps being TRBD1 or TRBD2 (5 bases each). This CDR3 has 16 residues. Per the germline V gene, CDR1 is SGDLS and CDR2 is YYNGEE. The germline V and J ends were trimmed by 0 bases and 0 bases, with 13 bases remaining between them. The CDR3 sequence: CASSVGLGRHSYEQYF. Here the CDR3 DNA reads TGTGCCAGCAGCGTAGGGTTGGGACGGCACTCCTACGAGCAGTACTTC.

This clone was counted only a few times. The J gene is TRBJ1-1, the V gene TRBV5-1; no reliable D call. The V end was cut by 4 bases, the J end by 0 bases, with 10 bases between. The CDR3 covers 14 residues. Looked up from germline, CDR1 is SGHRS and CDR2 is YFSETQ. The CDR3 DNA sequence: TGCGCCAGCAGCCTCTCGAGCTTGAACACTGAAGCTTTCTTT. Amino acid sequence: CASSLSSLNTEAFF.

The genes are TRBV9 and TRBJ1-6; TRBD1 aligns across 9 bases. Germline V gene sequence: CDR1 SGDLS, CDR2 YYNGEE. The CDR3 spans 15 residues. V gave up 3 bases and J gave up 9 bases; unmatched junction bases: 7. The CDR3 spells CASSAVETGGSPLHF. In DNA, the CDR3 is TGTGCCAGCAGCGCCGTAGAGACAGGGGGTTCACCCCTCCACTTT.

The rearrangement uses TRBV10-2 and TRBJ1-5; D gene uncertain. Per germline, CDR1 WSHSY and CDR2 SAAADI. V was trimmed by 4 bases and J by 5 bases, leaving 12 bases between them. The CDR3 has 14 amino acids. The CDR3 sequence: CASSGAGEYQPQHF. In DNA form, the CDR3 reads TGCGCCAGCAGTGGGGCGGGTGAGTATCAGCCCCAGCATTTT.

This clone was recorded a few times. This chain connects TRBV11-2 to TRBJ1-1, with D perhaps matching TRBD1 (6 bases). The CDR3 sequence is 15 residues long. Trimming removed 5 bases from V and 11 bases from J, with 24 bases in between. Germline lookup yields CDR1 SGHAT and CDR2 FQNNGV. CDR3 residues: CASSQNRDLLLGAFF. Here the CDR3 DNA reads TGTGCCAGCAGCCAAAACAGGGACCTCCTCCTAGGGGCTTTCTTT.

This chain links TRBV5-1 with TRBJ2-7; TRBD2 agrees at 11 bases. In germline, CDR1 is SGHRS, CDR2 YFSETQ. J gave up 0 bases and V 0 bases, and 5 bases lay outside the gene matches. The CDR3 contains 17 residues. DNA of the CDR3: TGCGCCAGCAGCTTGGGACTAGCGGGACATAGCTCCTACGAGCAGTACTTC. This codes for CASSLGLAGHSSYEQYF.

The rearrangement joins TRBV28 to TRBJ1-1, with TRBD1 matching over 7 bases. J lost 0 bases, V lost 3 bases, and 1 base had no gene match. The CDR3 has 14 amino acids. The germline V gene encodes CDR1 MDHEN and CDR2 SYDVKM. The CDR3 reads CASSLTGLNTEAFF. CDR3 coding DNA: TGTGCCAGCAGTTTGACAGGGCTGAACACTGAAGCTTTCTTT. Drawing the rest from reference TRBV28 and TRBJ1-1, the complete variable domain is DVKVTQSSRYLVKRTGEKVFLECVQDMDHENMFWYRQDPGLGLRLIYFSYDVKMKEKGDIPEGYSVSREKKERFSLILESASTNQTSMYLCASSLTGLNTEAFFGQGTRLTVV.

The chain is built from TRBV27 and TRBJ1-2; D perhaps matches TRBD1 (6 bases). The germline V and J ends were trimmed by 5 bases and 0 bases, with 10 bases remaining between them. Germline CDR1 and CDR2: MNHEY and SMNVEV (reference sequence). The CDR3 contains 14 residues. The CDR3 sequence is CASSPWTANYGYTF. In nucleotides, the CDR3 is TGTGCCAGCAGTCCCTGGACAGCTAACTATGGCTACACCTTC.

CDR3 coding DNA: TGTGCCAGCAGCGCGACCCCATCAGATACGCAGTATTTT. It translates to CASSATPSDTQYF. V is TRBV9 and J is TRBJ2-3; D unclear. Germline V gives CDR1 SGDLS, CDR2 YYNGEE. The CDR3 spans 13 residues. V dropped 3 bases and J dropped 4 bases, with 9 bases sitting between them.